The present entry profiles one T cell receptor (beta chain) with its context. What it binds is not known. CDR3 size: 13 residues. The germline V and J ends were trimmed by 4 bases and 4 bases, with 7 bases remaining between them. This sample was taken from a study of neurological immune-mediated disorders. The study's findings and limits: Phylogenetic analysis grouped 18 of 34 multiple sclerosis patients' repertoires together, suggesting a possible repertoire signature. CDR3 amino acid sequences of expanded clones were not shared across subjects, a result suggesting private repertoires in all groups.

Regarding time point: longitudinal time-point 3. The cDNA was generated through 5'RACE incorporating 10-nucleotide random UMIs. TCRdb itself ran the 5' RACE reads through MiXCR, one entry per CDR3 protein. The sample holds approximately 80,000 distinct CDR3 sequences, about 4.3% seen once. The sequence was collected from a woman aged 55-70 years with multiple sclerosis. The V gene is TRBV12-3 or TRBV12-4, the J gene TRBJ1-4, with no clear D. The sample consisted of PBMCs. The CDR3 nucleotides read TGTGCCAGCAGTTATGTTCGTAATGAAAAACTGTTTTTT. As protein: CASSYVRNEKLFF.